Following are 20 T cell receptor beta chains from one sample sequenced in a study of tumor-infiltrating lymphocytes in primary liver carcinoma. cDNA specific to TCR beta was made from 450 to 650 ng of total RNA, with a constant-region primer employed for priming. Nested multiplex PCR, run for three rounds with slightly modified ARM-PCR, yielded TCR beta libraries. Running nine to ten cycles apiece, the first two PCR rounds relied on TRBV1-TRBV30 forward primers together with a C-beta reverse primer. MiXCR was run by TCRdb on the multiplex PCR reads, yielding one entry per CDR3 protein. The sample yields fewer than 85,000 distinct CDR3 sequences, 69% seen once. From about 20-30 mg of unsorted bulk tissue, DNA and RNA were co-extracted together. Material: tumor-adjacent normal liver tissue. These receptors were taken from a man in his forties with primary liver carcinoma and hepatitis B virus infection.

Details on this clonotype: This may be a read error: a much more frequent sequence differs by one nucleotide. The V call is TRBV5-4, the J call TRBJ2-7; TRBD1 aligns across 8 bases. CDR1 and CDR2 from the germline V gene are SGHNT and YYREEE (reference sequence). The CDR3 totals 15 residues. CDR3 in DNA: TGTGCCAGAAGCTCTGGGACAGGCGCGAGAGGCGAGCAGTACTTC. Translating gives CARSSGTGARGEQYF.

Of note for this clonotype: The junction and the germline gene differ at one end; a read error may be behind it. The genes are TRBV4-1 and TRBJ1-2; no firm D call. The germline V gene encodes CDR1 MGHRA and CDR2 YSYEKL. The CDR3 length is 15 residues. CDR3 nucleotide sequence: TGCGCCAGCAGCCAAGATTCGGACCCTTTCCATGGCGACACCTTC. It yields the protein CASSQDSDPFHGDTF.

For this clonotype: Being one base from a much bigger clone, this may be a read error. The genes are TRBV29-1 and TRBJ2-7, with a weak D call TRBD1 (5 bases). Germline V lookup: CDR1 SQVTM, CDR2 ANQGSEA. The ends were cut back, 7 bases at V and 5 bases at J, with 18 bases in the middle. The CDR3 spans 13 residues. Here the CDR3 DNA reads TGCAGCGCCCTTCTTCAGGGTCACCACGAGCAGTACTTC. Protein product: CSALLQGHHEQYF.

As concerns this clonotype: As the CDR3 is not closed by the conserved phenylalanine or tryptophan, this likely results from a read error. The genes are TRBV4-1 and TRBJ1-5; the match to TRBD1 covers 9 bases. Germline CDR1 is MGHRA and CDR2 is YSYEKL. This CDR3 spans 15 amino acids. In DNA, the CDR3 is TGCGCCAGCGGCCAGGGGACAGGGACCAATCAGCCCCAGCATCTT. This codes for CASGQGTGTNQPQHL.

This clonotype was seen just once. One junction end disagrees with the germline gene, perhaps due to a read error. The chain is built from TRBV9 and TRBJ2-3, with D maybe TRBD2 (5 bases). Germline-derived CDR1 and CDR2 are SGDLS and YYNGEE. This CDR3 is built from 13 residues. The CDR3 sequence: CDSSAGSTDTQYF. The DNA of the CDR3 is TGTGACAGCAGCGCGGGTAGCACAGATACGCAGTATTTT.

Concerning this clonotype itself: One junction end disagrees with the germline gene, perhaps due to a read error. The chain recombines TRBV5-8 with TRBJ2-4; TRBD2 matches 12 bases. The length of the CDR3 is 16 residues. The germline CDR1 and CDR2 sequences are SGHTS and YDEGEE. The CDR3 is CTSSLGLAGPKNIQYF. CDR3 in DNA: TGTACCAGTAGCCTGGGACTAGCGGGCCCCAAAAACATTCAGTACTTC.

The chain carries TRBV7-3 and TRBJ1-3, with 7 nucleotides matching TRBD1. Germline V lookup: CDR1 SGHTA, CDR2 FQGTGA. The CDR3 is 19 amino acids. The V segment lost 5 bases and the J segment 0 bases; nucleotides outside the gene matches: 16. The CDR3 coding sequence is TGTGCCAGCAGCCCACGGGACAGCGAAAAGTCGAGCTCTGGAAACACCATATATTTT. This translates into CASSPRDSEKSSSGNTIYF. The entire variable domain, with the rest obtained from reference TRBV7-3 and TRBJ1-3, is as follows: GAGVSQTPSNKVTEKGKYVELRCDPISGHTALYWYRQSLGQGPEFLIYFQGTGAADDSGLPNDRFFAVRPEGSVSTLKIQRTERGDSAVYLCASSPRDSEKSSSGNTIYFGEGSWLTVV.

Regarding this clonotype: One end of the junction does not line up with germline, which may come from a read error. The CDR3: CTSCWASAQSYEQYF. The CDR3 nucleotides are TGTACCAGCTGCTGGGCTAGCGCCCAATCCTATGAGCAGTACTTC. V and J are TRBV11-2 and TRBJ2-7; D might be TRBD2 (6 bases). This CDR3 has 15 amino acids. Germline CDR1 reads SGHAT; CDR2 reads FQNNGV.

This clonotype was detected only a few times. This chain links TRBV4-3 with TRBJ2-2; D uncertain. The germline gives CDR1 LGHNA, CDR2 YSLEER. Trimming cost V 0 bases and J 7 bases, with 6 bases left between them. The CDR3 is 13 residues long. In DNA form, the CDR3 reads TGCGCCAGCAGCCAAGATTGGTACGGGGAGCTGTTTTTT. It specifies CASSQDWYGELFF.

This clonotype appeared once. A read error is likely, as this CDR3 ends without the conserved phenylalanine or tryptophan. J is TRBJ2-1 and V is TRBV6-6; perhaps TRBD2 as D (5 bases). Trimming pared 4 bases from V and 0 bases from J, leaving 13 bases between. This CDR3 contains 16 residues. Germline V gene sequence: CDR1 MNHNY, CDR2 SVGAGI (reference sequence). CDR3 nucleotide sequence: TGTGCCAGCAGTTCCTGGACTTTGAGCTCCTACAATGAGCAGTTCATC. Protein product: CASSSWTLSSYNEQFI.

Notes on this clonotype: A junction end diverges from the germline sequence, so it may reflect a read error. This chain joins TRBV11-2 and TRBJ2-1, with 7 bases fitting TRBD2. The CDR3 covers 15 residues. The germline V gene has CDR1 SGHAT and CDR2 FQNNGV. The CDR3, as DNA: TGCGCCAGCAGCCGTGCTAGCGGATCCTACAATGAGCAGTTCTTT. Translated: CASSRASGSYNEQFF.

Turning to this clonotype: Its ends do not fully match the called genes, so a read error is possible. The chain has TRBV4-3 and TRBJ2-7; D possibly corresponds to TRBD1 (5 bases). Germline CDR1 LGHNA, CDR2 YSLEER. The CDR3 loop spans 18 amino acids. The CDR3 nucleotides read TGCGCCAGCGGCCAAGGTCATCCGCTGGGGCAGGTTTCCTACGAGCAGTACTTC. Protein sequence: CASGQGHPLGQVSYEQYF.

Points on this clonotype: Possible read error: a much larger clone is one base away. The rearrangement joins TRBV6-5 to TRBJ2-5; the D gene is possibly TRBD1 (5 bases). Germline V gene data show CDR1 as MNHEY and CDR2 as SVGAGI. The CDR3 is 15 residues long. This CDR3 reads CASGYGAEHQETQYF. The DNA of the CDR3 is TGTGCCAGCGGTTATGGGGCAGAACATCAAGAGACCCAGTACTTC.

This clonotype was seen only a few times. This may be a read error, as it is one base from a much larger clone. This chain's CDR3 is CASISRGHTGELYF. CDR3 in DNA: TGTGCCAGTATCAGCAGGGGCCACACCGGGGAGCTGTATTTT. The V call is TRBV7-9, the J call TRBJ2-2, with a tentative D call TRBD1 (6 bases). The CDR3 extends over 14 amino acids. The germline CDR1 and CDR2 sequences are SEHNR and FQNEAQ (reference sequence).

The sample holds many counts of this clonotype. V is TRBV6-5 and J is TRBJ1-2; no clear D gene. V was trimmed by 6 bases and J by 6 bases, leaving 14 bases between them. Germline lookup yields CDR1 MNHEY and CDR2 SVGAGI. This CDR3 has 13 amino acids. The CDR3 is CASSPPGSHGYTF. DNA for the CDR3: TGTGCCAGCAGCCCACCTGGGAGCCATGGCTACACCTTC.

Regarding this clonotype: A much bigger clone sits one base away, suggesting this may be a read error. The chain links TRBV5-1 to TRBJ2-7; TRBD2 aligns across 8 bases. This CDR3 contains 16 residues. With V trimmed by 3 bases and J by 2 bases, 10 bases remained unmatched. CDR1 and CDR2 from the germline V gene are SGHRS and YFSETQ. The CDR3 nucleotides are TGCGCCAGCAGCTCGGGACTAGTGGGAGCCGCCTACGAGCAGTACTTC. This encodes CASSSGLVGAAYEQYF.

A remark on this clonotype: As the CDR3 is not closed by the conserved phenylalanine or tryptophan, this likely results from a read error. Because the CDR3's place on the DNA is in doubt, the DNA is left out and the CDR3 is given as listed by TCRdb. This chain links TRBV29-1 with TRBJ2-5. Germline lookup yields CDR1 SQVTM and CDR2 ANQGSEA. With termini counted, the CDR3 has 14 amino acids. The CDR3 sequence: CSVEFPAAQETRYL.

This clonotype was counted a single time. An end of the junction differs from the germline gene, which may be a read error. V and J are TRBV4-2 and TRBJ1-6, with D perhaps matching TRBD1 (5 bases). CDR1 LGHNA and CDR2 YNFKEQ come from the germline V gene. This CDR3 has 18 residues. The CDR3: CANSQDYGGGDYNSPLHF. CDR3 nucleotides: TGTGCCAACAGCCAAGATTATGGGGGGGGTGACTATAATTCACCCCTCCACTTT.

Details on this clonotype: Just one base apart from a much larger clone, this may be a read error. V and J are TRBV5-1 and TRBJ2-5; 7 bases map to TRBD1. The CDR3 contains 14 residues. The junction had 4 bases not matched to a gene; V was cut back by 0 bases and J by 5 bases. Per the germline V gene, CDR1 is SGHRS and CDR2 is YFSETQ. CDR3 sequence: CASSLEGARETQYF. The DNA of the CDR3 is TGCGCCAGCAGCTTGGAGGGGGCCAGGGAGACCCAGTACTTC.

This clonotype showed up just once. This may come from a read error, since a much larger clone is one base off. This CDR3 reads CASSYSIQGHSPLQF. CDR3 nucleotide sequence: TGTGCCAGCAGTTACTCAATCCAGGGTCATTCACCCCTCCAATTT. The chain joins TRBV6-5 to TRBJ1-6; possible D gene TRBD1, 5 bases. The CDR3 has 15 amino acids. Germline-derived CDR1 and CDR2 are MNHEY and SVGAGI.